What follows is one TCR beta chain and its context. Its antigen is not identified. CDR1 is SNHLY and CDR2 is FYNNEI in the germline V gene. This CDR3 region has 14 residues. V gave up 6 bases and J gave up 3 bases; unmatched junction bases: 6. Researchers prepared the TCRbeta library using unique molecular identifiers, the study reports. TCRdb used MiXCR to reprocess the PCR reads, holding one entry per CDR3 protein. The sample comprises about 1,000,000 distinct CDR3 sequences, about 31% of which are singletons, and 28% rests with the top ten. This sample is part of a study of T-cell reconstitution after alpha-beta-depleted transplantation in children. Points from the study as a whole: A year had passed since transplant, and T-cell counts and diversity by then came mostly from newly produced T cells.

V is TRBV2 and J is TRBJ2-5; the match to TRBD2 covers 8 bases. The clonotype originates from a boy younger than two who had a stem cell transplant for SCID, so the T cells may come from the graft donor. This sample comprised PBMCs, mostly from graft donor cells, obtained 360 days after TCRalphabeta/CD19-depleted stem cell transplant. CDR3 loop: CASRRTSLKETQYF. The DNA of the CDR3 is TGTGCCAGCAGGAGGACTAGCTTAAAAGAGACCCAGTACTTC.